Shown below are 28 T cell receptor beta chains from a single sample sequenced in a study of shared clonotypes between healthy human individuals. Repertoires were generated with immunoSEQ multiplex PCR, while TCRdb's copy carries only in-frame clones and drops some. The sample shows 650,000 to 800,000 clones, 72% of them seen only once. Sequencing input: memory CD4+ T cells sorted from blood. This sample's subset: CD45RA-negative fraction. These receptors were collected from a woman in her thirties in good health.

This chain connects TRBV10-3 to TRBJ1-2, with TRBD1 matching over 7 bases. CDR3 length: 14 residues. The germline gives CDR1 ENHRY, CDR2 SYGVKD. The junction had 7 bases not matched to a gene; V was cut back by 6 bases and J by 3 bases. The CDR3 reads CAIRKQGSDYGYTF. CDR3 in DNA: TGTGCCATCAGGAAACAGGGGTCCGACTATGGCTACACCTTC.

A single count supports this clone. This chain links TRBV5-8 with TRBJ2-6; the D is unclear. Germline CDR1 is SGHTS and CDR2 is YDEGEE. The CDR3 contains 14 residues. V was cut by 2 bases and J by 0 bases, with 3 bases left in between. This CDR3 reads CASSFLSGANVLTF. Written as DNA, the CDR3 is TGTGCCAGCAGCTTTCTCTCTGGGGCCAACGTCCTGACTTTC.

On this clone itself: The same CDR3 is also encoded by other DNA sequences in this sample. This chain joins TRBV19 and TRBJ2-7, with D possibly being TRBD1 or TRBD2 (5 bases each). The CDR3 runs 15 residues. Germline values: CDR1 LNHDA, CDR2 SQIVND (reference sequence). V was pared by 2 bases and J by 2 bases, with 13 bases between. The CDR3 DNA reads TGTGCCAGTAGTATATCTGGGACGGACACCTACGAGCAGTACTTC. The encoded protein is CASSISGTDTYEQYF.

The chain couples TRBV10-3 to TRBJ2-5; 9 bases are shared with TRBD2. The CDR3 extends over 14 amino acids. Germline CDR1 is ENHRY and CDR2 is SYGVKD. The V gene end was trimmed by 5 bases and the J gene end by 4 bases; junction bases not matched to a gene: 5. CDR3 sequence (DNA): TGTGCCATCAGTCTTAGCGGGAGCGGAGAGACCCAGTACTTC. The encoded protein is CAISLSGSGETQYF.

The sample holds one count of this clone. This rearrangement joins TRBV5-1 to TRBJ2-1, with 14 bases that match TRBD2. J lost 8 bases, V lost 0 bases, and 4 bases had no gene match. Germline-derived CDR1 and CDR2 are SGHRS and YFSETQ. This CDR3 region has 16 residues. CDR3 DNA sequence: TGCGCCAGCAGCTTGGCCGGGACTAGCGGGAGTTATGAGCAGTTCTTC. Its protein is CASSLAGTSGSYEQFF.

The chain couples TRBV18 to TRBJ2-1; the D gene is possibly TRBD2 (5 bases). The germline V and J ends were trimmed by 4 bases and 5 bases, with 9 bases remaining between them. The CDR3 runs 13 residues. Germline assignment: CDR1 KGHSH and CDR2 LQKENI. This chain's CDR3 is CASSLDSDNEQFF. The CDR3 DNA reads TGTGCCAGCTCACTGGACTCGGACAATGAGCAGTTCTTC.

This clone appeared many times. The chain recombines TRBV6-5 with TRBJ1-1; the D is unclear. V gave up 5 bases and J gave up 0 bases, with 13 bases separating them. The CDR3 loop spans 15 amino acids. Germline CDR1 MNHEY, CDR2 SVGAGI. CDR3 nucleotides: TGTGCCAGCAGTCTCCAGGCGAGGATGAACACTGAAGCTTTCTTT. Its protein product is CASSLQARMNTEAFF.

This clone was seen a handful of times. The J gene is TRBJ2-4, the V gene TRBV15; TRBD1 matches 9 bases. CDR1 and CDR2 (germline): LNHNV, YYDKDF (reference sequence). Losses at the gene ends were 3 bases for V and 8 bases for J; bases not matched to a gene: 5. CDR3 length: 14 amino acids. The DNA of the CDR3 is TGTGCCACCAGCAGGCGGGGACAGGGCGACATTCAGTACTTC. This gives the protein CATSRRGQGDIQYF.

This clone was counted a single time. This sequence joins TRBV7-9 and TRBJ2-1, with 9 positions matching TRBD2. Germline CDR1 SEHNR, CDR2 FQNEAQ (reference sequence). The junction had 4 bases not matched to a gene; V was cut back by 4 bases and J by 3 bases. This CDR3 spans 15 amino acids. The DNA for the CDR3 is TGTGCCAGCAGCTGGACTAGCGAGAGCTACAATGAGCAGTTCTTC. It is translated as CASSWTSESYNEQFF.

The chain is built from TRBV2 and TRBJ2-4; a weak D match, TRBD1 (6 bases). The CDR3 runs 17 residues. V gave up 0 bases and J gave up 4 bases, with 16 bases separating them. CDR1 SNHLY and CDR2 FYNNEI come from the germline V gene. CDR3 coding DNA: TGTGCCAGCAGTGAAGCTGGGGCGGCAGGGGAGAAAAACATTCAGTACTTC. Translation: CASSEAGAAGEKNIQYF. The whole variable domain, remainder taken from reference TRBV2 and TRBJ2-4, is EPEVTQTPSHQVTQMGQEVILRCVPISNHLYFYWYRQILGQKVEFLVSFYNNEISEKSEIFDDQFSVERPDGSNFTLKIRSTKLEDSAMYFCASSEAGAAGEKNIQYFGAGTRLSVL.

With respect to this clone: The same CDR3 also results from other DNA sequences found in this sample. The V call is TRBV5-1, the J call TRBJ2-2; TRBD2 might be the D (5 bases). The CDR3 extends over 12 amino acids. Per germline, CDR1 SGHRS and CDR2 YFSETQ. With 7 bases removed from V and 2 bases from J, the gap between germline ends came to 6 bases. CDR3 nucleotides: TGCGCCAGCCGGGGAAACACCGGGGAGCTGTTTTTT. The encoded protein is CASRGNTGELFF.

V usage is TRBV4-1 and J usage is TRBJ1-2; the match to TRBD1 covers 9 bases. Germline V gene data show CDR1 as MGHRA and CDR2 as YSYEKL. Trimming at V came to 3 bases and at J to 4 bases, leaving 12 bases not matched to a gene. The CDR3 loop spans 17 amino acids. The chain's CDR3 is CASSHVPGTGIPYGYTF. As DNA, the CDR3 is TGCGCCAGCAGCCATGTACCCGGGACAGGGATTCCCTATGGCTACACCTTC.

The chain uses TRBV29-1 and TRBJ2-7; D remains ambiguous. V was shortened by 6 bases and J by 0 bases, with 6 bases between the two germline ends. Germline assignment: CDR1 SQVTM and CDR2 ANQGSEA. CDR3 length: 11 residues. The CDR3 region is CSVHSSYEQYF. The CDR3 DNA sequence: TGCAGCGTGCATAGCTCCTACGAGCAGTACTTC.

CDR3: CASSYTGTTNGYTF. CDR3 coding DNA: TGTGCCAGCAGCTATACCGGGACAACGAACGGCTACACCTTC. This chain joins TRBV7-9 and TRBJ1-2, with a possible D match to TRBD1 (6 bases). Germline V gene lookup returns CDR1 SEHNR and CDR2 FQNEAQ (reference sequence). Trimming pared 4 bases from V and 8 bases from J, leaving 17 bases between. The CDR3 sequence is 14 residues long.

The chain employs TRBV30 and TRBJ2-3; 7 bases map to TRBD2. After removal of 3 bases from V and 6 bases from J, the junction contained 3 bases not matched to a gene. In germline, CDR1 is GTSNPN, CDR2 SVGIG (reference sequence). The CDR3 runs to 12 residues. CDR3 region: CAWRREGDTQYF. The CDR3 DNA reads TGTGCCTGGAGAAGGGAGGGTGATACGCAGTATTTT.

The genes are TRBV28 and TRBJ2-1; a weak D match, TRBD1 (6 bases). Germline CDR1 and CDR2: MDHEN and SYDVKM. V shed 9 bases and J shed 2 bases, with 11 bases lying between them. This CDR3 is built from 13 residues. This CDR3 is CASNAGAYNEQFF. The CDR3 bases are TGTGCCAGTAATGCAGGGGCCTACAATGAGCAGTTCTTC. The full variable domain, rest sourced from reference TRBV28 and TRBJ2-1, is DVKVTQSSRYLVKRTGEKVFLECVQDMDHENMFWYRQDPGLGLRLIYFSYDVKMKEKGDIPEGYSVSREKKERFSLILESASTNQTSMYLCASNAGAYNEQFFGPGTRLTVL.

The chain has TRBV29-1 and TRBJ2-3; unclear D gene. This CDR3 comprises 13 residues. Germline V gene data show CDR1 as SQVTM and CDR2 as ANQGSEA. Trimming stripped 4 bases from V and 0 bases from J, with 8 bases between. CDR3 protein: CSVGISSTDTQYF. The CDR3 DNA follows: TGCAGCGTTGGGATATCTAGCACAGATACGCAGTATTTT.

The gene calls are TRBV27 and TRBJ2-2, with TRBD1 matching 9 bases. Germline V gene lookup returns CDR1 MNHEY and CDR2 SMNVEV (reference sequence). The CDR3 has 17 residues. The junction had 12 bases not matched to a gene; V was cut back by 6 bases and J by 4 bases. This chain's CDR3 is CASSHRPGQGFTGELFF. Here the CDR3 DNA reads TGTGCCAGCAGCCATAGACCGGGACAGGGTTTCACCGGGGAGCTGTTTTTT.

V gene TRBV11-2 combines with J gene TRBJ2-1, with a weak D call TRBD2 (6 bases). This CDR3 spans 15 amino acids. Germline V gene lookup returns CDR1 SGHAT and CDR2 FQNNGV. V was pared by 1 base and J by 2 bases, with 9 bases between. The CDR3 sequence is CASSLGWEAYNEQFF. The CDR3 DNA reads as TGTGCCAGCAGCTTAGGGTGGGAGGCCTACAATGAGCAGTTCTTC. The full variable domain, rest sourced from reference TRBV11-2 and TRBJ2-1, is EAGVAQSPRYKIIEKRQSVAFWCNPISGHATLYWYQQILGQGPKLLIQFQNNGVVDDSQLPKDRFSAERLKGVDSTLKIQPAKLEDSAVYLCASSLGWEAYNEQFFGPGTRLTVL.

The CDR3 spells CASSLGLAGTYEQYF. The CDR3 region has the DNA TGTGCCAGCAGCCTAGGACTAGCGGGTACCTACGAGCAGTACTTC. The rearrangement joins TRBV4-2 to TRBJ2-7, with 11 bases matching TRBD2. This CDR3 has 15 amino acids. Germline-derived CDR1 and CDR2 are LGHNA and YNFKEQ. V lost 4 bases and J lost 2; bases outside the gene matches: 4.

This chain joins TRBV15 and TRBJ1-1; D is perhaps TRBD1 (5 bases). The CDR3 length is 14 residues. V lost 10 bases to trimming and J lost 1 base, with 16 bases between them. From germline, CDR1 is LNHNV and CDR2 YYDKDF (reference sequence). CDR3 in DNA: TGTGCCATTCAGCGGGGGTGGGCGAACACTGAAGCTTTCTTT. Its translation is CAIQRGWANTEAFF.

Notes on this clone: The sample has other DNA sequences that encode this CDR3 too. J is TRBJ1-2 and V is TRBV5-5; unclear D gene. The CDR3 runs to 13 residues. Trimming took 0 bases from V and 2 from J, leaving 5 bases between them. Per germline, CDR1 SGHKS and CDR2 YYEKEE (reference sequence). CDR3 nucleotide sequence: TGTGCCAGCAGCTTGGCCACAAACTATGGCTACACCTTC. Translating it yields CASSLATNYGYTF.

There are a few counts of this clone. The rearrangement uses TRBV19 and TRBJ2-1, with D perhaps matching TRBD2 (5 bases). The V and J ends lost 3 bases and 0 bases respectively, with 12 bases between them. Germline lookup yields CDR1 LNHDA and CDR2 SQIVND (reference sequence). The CDR3 is 16 residues long. CDR3 nucleotide sequence: TGTGCCAGTAGTATTAGGAGCGGTGGCTCCTACAATGAGCAGTTCTTC. It is translated as CASSIRSGGSYNEQFF.

The sample holds one count of this clone. V is TRBV6-1 and J is TRBJ1-4; 7 bases line up with TRBD1. The V gene's germline CDR1 is MNHNS and CDR2 SASEGT. V gave up 6 bases and J gave up 7 bases; unmatched junction bases: 8. The CDR3 has 14 amino acids. The CDR3 sequence: CASSDGTAGEKLFF. CDR3 bases: TGTGCCAGCAGCGATGGGACAGCAGGTGAAAAACTGTTTTTT.

V usage is TRBV10-3 and J usage is TRBJ2-7; unclear D gene. V was trimmed by 6 bases and J by 1 base, leaving 10 bases between them. The CDR3 totals 13 residues. CDR1 is ENHRY and CDR2 is SYGVKD in the germline V gene. DNA of the CDR3: TGTGCCATCAGCCATAGTAGTTCCTACGAGCAGTACTTC. This sequence encodes CAISHSSSYEQYF.

The chain is built from TRBV6-6 and TRBJ1-1; D possibly corresponds to TRBD1 (6 bases). CDR1 MNHNY and CDR2 SVGAGI come from the germline V gene (reference sequence). The CDR3 covers 15 residues. Deletions cut 0 bases from V and 5 bases from J, with 13 bases between. The CDR3 protein is CASSYSLIRGTEAFF. CDR3 bases: TGTGCCAGCAGTTACTCCCTAATCAGGGGAACTGAAGCTTTCTTT.

The chain carries TRBV29-1 and TRBJ2-1; no firm D call. The germline V and J ends were trimmed by 6 bases and 6 bases, with 9 bases remaining between them. Germline V gene data show CDR1 as SQVTM and CDR2 as ANQGSEA. The CDR3 loop spans 11 amino acids. This CDR3 reads CSVFQGNEQFF. The DNA of the CDR3 is TGCAGCGTGTTTCAAGGCAATGAGCAGTTCTTC.

This chain uses TRBV28 with TRBJ2-5; TRBD1 agrees at 9 bases. Trimming cost V 5 bases and J 3 bases; bases outside gene matches: 7. CDR3 length equals 15 residues. Germline V CDR1 and CDR2: MDHEN, SYDVKM. The chain's CDR3 is CASSPGGTGKETQYF. CDR3 nucleotides: TGTGCCAGCAGTCCCGGAGGGACAGGGAAAGAGACCCAGTACTTC.